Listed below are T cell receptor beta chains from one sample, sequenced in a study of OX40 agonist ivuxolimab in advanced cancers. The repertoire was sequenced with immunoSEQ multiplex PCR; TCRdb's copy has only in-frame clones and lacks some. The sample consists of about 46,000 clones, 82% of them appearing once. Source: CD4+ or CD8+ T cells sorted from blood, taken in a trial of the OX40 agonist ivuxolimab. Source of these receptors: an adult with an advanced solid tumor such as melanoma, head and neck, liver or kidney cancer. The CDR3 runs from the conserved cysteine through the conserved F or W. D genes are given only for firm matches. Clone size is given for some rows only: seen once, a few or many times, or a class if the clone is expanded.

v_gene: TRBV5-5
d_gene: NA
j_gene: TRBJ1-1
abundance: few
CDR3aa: CASSLDSVTEAFF
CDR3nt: TGTGCCAGCAGTCTTGACAGCGTCACTGAAGCTTTCTTT

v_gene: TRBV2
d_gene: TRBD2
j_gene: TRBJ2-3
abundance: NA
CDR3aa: CASRPTSGRTDTQYF
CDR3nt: TGTGCCAGCAGGCCAACTAGCGGCCGCACAGATACGCAGTATTTT

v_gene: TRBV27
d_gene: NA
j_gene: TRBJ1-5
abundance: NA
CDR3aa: CASSFSQGGQPQHF
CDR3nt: TGTGCCAGCAGTTTCTCGCAGGGCGGTCAGCCCCAGCATTTT

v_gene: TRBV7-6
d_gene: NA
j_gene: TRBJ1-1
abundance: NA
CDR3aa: CASRVQENTEAFF
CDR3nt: TGTGCCAGCAGGGTACAGGAGAACACTGAAGCTTTCTTT

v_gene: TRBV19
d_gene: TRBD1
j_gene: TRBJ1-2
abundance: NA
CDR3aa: CASSPTGAGSYTF
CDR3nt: TGTGCCAGTAGTCCGACAGGGGCGGGAAGCTACACCTTC

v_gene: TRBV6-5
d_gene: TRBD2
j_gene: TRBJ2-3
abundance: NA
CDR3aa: CASSYSGTSGTDTQYF
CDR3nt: TGTGCCAGCAGTTACTCTGGGACTAGCGGCACAGATACGCAGTATTTT

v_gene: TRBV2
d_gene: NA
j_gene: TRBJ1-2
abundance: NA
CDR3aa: CASGQINGGYTF
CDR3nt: TGTGCCAGCGGCCAGATCAACGGTGGCTACACCTTC

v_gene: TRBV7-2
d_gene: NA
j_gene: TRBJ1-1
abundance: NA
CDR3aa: CASSLGENTEAFF
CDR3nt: TGTGCCAGCAGCTTAGGAGAGAACACTGAAGCTTTCTTT

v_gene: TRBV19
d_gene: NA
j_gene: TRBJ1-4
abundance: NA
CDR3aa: CASSIERNEKLFF
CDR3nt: TGTGCCAGTAGTATCGAGCGTAATGAAAAACTGTTTTTT

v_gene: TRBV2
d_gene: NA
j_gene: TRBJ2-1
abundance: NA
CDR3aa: CASSEAGMLVNNEQFF
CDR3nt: TGTGCCAGCAGTGAAGCAGGGATGTTGGTGAACAATGAGCAGTTCTTC

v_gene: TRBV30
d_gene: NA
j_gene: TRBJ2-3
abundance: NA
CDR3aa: CASEGGSGTQYF
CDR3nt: TGTGCCTCCGAGGGTGGATCCGGGACGCAGTATTTT

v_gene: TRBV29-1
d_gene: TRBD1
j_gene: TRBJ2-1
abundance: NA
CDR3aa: CSGRGTGPYNEQFF
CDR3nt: TGCAGCGGACGGGGGACAGGCCCCTACAATGAGCAGTTCTTC

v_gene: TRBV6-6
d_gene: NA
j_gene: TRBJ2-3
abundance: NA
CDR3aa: CASSMIGLADTQYF
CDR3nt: TGTGCCAGCAGTATGATCGGCTTAGCGGATACGCAGTATTTT

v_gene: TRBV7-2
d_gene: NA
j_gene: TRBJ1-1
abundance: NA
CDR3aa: CASSLALGRANTEAFF
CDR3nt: TGTGCCAGCAGCTTAGCGCTAGGCAGGGCTAACACTGAAGCTTTCTTT

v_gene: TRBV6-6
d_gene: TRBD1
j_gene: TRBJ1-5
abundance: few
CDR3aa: CASQGDRDQPQHF
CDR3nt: TGTGCCAGCCAAGGGGACAGGGATCAGCCCCAGCATTTT

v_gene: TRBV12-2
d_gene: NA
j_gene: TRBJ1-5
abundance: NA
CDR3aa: CASRPPSEGGYSNQPQHF
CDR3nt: TGTGCAAGTCGCCCACCCTCAGAGGGGGGGTATAGCAATCAGCCCCAGCATTTT

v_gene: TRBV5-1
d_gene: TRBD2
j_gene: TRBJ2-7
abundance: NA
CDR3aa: CASSLTGTRTEQYF
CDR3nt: TGTGCCAGCAGCTTAACCGGGACTAGGACCGAGCAGTACTTC

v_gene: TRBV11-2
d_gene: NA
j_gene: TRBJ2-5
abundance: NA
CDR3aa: CASSLEWRKETQYF
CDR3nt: TGTGCCAGCAGCTTAGAATGGCGGAAAGAGACCCAGTACTTC

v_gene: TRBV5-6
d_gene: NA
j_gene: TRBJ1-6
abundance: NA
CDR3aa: CASSLESLKITPLHF
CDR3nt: TGTGCCAGCAGCTTGGAGTCCCTCAAGATTACACCCCTCCACTTT

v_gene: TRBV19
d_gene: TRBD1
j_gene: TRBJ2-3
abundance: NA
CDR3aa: CASTRQGQGARTDTQYF
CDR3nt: TGTGCCAGTACCCGCCAAGGACAGGGGGCGCGCACAGATACGCAGTATTTT

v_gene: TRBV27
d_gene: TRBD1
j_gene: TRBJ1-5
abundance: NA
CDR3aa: CASRGQGHQPQHF
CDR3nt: TGTGCCAGCAGAGGACAGGGCCATCAGCCCCAGCATTTT

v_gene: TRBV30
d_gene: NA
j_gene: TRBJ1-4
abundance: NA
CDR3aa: CAWSVPAGTSAGTNEKLFF
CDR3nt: TGTGCCTGGAGTGTACCCGCCGGGACCTCAGCGGGAACTAATGAAAAACTGTTTTTT

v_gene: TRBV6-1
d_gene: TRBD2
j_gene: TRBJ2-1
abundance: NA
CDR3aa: CASIRTSGVYEQFF
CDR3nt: TGTGCCAGCATCAGGACTAGCGGGGTCTATGAGCAGTTCTTC

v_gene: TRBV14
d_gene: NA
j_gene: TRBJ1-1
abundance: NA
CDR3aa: CASSQDPWGRNTEAFF
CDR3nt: TGTGCCAGCAGCCAAGACCCTTGGGGTAGGAACACTGAAGCTTTCTTT

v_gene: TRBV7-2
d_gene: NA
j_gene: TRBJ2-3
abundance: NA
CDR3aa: CASSLDTNTQYF
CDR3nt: TGTGCCAGCAGCTTGGACACCAATACGCAGTATTTT

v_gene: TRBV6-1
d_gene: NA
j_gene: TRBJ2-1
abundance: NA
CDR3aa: CASSDPVTRDVGNEQFF
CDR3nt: TGTGCCAGCAGTGATCCGGTGACACGCGACGTGGGGAATGAGCAGTTCTTC

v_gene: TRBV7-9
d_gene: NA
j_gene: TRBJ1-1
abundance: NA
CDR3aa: CASSLFGGTEAFF
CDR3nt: TGTGCCAGCAGCTTATTCGGAGGCACTGAAGCTTTCTTT

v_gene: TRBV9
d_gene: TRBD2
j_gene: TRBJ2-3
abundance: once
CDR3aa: CASSVIRLAGSTDTQYF
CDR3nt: TGTGCCAGCAGCGTGATTAGACTAGCGGGAAGCACAGATACGCAGTATTTT

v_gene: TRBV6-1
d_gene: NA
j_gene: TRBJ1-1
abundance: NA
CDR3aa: CASRAAMNTEAFF
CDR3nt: TGTGCCAGCCGGGCCGCAATGAACACTGAAGCTTTCTTT

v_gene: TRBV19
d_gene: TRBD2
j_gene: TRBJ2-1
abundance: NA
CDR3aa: CASSIRGGPNEQFF
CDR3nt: TGTGCCAGTAGTATTCGCGGGGGGCCTAATGAGCAGTTCTTC

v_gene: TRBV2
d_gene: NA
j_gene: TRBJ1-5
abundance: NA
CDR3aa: CASSVEDSQPQHF
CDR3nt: TGTGCCAGCAGTGTGGAGGATTCTCAGCCCCAGCATTTT

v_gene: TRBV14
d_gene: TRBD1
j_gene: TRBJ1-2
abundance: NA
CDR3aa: CASSQDLGQDPTF
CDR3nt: TGTGCCAGCAGCCAAGATTTGGGACAGGACCCCACCTTC

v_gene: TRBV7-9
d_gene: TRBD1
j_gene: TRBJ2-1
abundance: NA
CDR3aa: CASSSLAGQGAVTEQFF
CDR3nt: TGTGCCAGCAGCTCCCTCGCGGGACAGGGGGCGGTAACTGAGCAGTTCTTC

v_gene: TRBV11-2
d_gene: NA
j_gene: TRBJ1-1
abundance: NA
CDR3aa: CASSSLRNTEAFF
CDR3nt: TGTGCCAGCAGCTCCCTTCGGAACACTGAAGCTTTCTTT

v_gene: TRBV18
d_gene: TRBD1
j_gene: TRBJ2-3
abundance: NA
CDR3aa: CASSPGGTGSTDTQYF
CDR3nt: TGTGCCAGCTCACCCGGCGGGACAGGGTCCACAGATACGCAGTATTTT

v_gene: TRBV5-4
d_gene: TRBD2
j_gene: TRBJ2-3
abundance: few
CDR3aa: CASSLTSGGPDTQYF
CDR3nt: TGTGCCAGCAGCTTGACTAGCGGGGGGCCAGATACGCAGTATTTT

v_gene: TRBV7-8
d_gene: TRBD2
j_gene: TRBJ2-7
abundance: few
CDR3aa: CASSLGLAGIYEQYF
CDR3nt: TGTGCCAGCAGCTTGGGACTAGCGGGGATCTACGAGCAGTACTTC

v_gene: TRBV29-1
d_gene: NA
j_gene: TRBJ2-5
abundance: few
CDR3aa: CSVFGGPGAETQYF
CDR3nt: TGCAGCGTTTTTGGGGGGCCCGGGGCAGAGACCCAGTACTTC

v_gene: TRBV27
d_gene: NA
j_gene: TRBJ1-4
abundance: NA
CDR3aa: CASSPDGPNEKLFF
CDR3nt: TGTGCCAGCAGTCCTGACGGACCTAATGAAAAACTGTTTTTT

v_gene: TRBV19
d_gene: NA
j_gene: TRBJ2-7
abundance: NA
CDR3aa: CARLGPPYYEQYF
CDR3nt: TGTGCCCGTCTCGGACCCCCCTACTACGAGCAGTACTTC

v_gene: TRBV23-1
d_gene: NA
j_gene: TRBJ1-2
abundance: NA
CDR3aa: CASSQPENYGYTF
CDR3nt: TGCGCCAGCAGTCAGCCAGAGAACTATGGCTACACCTTC

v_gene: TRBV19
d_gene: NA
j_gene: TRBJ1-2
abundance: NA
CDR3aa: CASRDRYQTNYGYTF
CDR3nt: TGTGCGTCGAGGGACCGGTATCAAACTAACTATGGCTACACCTTC

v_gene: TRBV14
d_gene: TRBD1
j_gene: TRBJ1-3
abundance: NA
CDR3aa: CASSQSGTGVSGNTIYF
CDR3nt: TGTGCCAGCAGCCAGTCCGGGACAGGGGTCTCTGGAAACACCATATATTTT

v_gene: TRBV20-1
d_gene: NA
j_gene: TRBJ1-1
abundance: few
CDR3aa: CSAGGGTEAFF
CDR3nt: TGCAGTGCGGGGGGTGGCACTGAAGCTTTCTTT

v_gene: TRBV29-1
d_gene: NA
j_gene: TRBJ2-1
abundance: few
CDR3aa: CSVVSGANEQFF
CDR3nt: TGCAGCGTTGTGTCAGGGGCGAATGAGCAGTTCTTC

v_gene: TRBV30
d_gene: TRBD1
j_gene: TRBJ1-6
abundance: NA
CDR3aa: CAWNLGQGHSPLHF
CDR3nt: TGTGCCTGGAACCTCGGACAGGGCCATTCACCCCTCCACTTT

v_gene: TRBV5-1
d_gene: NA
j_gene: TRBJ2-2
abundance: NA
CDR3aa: CASSSNTGELFF
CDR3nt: TGCGCCAGCAGCTCGAACACCGGGGAGCTGTTTTTT

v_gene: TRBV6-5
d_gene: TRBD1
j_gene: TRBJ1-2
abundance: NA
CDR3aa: CASRKQGRYGYTF
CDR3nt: TGTGCCAGCAGAAAACAGGGGCGCTATGGCTACACCTTC

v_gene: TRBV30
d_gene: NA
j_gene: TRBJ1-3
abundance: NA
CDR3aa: CAWSADGSSGNTIYF
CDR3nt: TGTGCCTGGAGTGCGGACGGGTCCTCTGGAAACACCATATATTTT

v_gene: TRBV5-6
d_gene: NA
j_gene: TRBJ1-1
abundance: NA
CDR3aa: CASSRGQNTEAFF
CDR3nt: TGTGCCAGCAGCAGGGGCCAGAACACTGAAGCTTTCTTT

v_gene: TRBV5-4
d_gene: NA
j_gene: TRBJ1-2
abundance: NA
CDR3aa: CASSRESVNGYTF
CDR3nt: TGTGCCAGCAGTAGGGAGAGTGTGAATGGCTACACCTTC

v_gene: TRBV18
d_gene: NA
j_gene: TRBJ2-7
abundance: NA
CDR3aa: CASSPQTAYEQYF
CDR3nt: TGTGCCAGCTCACCCCAAACAGCTTACGAGCAGTACTTC

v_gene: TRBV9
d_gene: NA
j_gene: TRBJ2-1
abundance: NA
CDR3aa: CASRVGPTGSYNEQFF
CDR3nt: TGTGCCAGCAGGGTGGGACCGACTGGCTCCTACAATGAGCAGTTCTTC

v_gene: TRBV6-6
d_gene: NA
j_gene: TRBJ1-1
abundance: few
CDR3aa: CASRLAPGNTEAFF
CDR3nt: TGTGCCAGCAGGCTTGCCCCCGGAAACACTGAAGCTTTCTTT

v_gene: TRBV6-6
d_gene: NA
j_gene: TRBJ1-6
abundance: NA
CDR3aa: CASIYRYNSPLHF
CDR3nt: TGTGCCAGCATTTACCGGTATAATTCACCCCTCCACTTT